Sequencing of this TCR beta chain was carried out in a study of a mutant IDH1 vaccine in newly diagnosed glioma. As to this clone: Its antigen is not known.

Time point here: week 35, safety follow-up. The study gave 300 ug of mutant IDH1 20-mer peptide per vaccine dose, with topical imiquimod. In germline, CDR1 is LGHNA, CDR2 YNFKEQ. This CDR3 is 16 amino acids long. The V and J ends lost 4 bases and 3 bases respectively, with 18 bases between them. Data came from immunoSEQ multiplex PCR; TCRdb stores just in-frame clones and leaves some out. The sample lists about 68,000 clones; almost 85% were seen once. Specimen: PBMCs, collected from a glioma patient whose treatment included an IDH1 peptide vaccine. The chain carries TRBV4-2 and TRBJ1-2; D possibly corresponds to TRBD1 (6 bases). This sequence originates from a man between 18 and 29 years old with glioma. The chain's CDR3 is CASSPNGGARDYGYTF. The CDR3, as DNA: TGTGCCAGCAGCCCGAACGGGGGGGCGCGGGACTATGGCTACACCTTC.